This T cell receptor (beta chain) was recovered during a study of OX40 agonist ivuxolimab in advanced cancers. On the study more broadly: Patients enrolled in dose escalation were diagnosed with hepatocellular carcinoma, melanoma, renal cell or head and neck cancer. A male proportion of over 70% was recorded, with mean age roughly 60 years and range about 20 to 79. Points from the study as a whole: Antigen specificity of clonally expanded peripheral T cells was not established. CD4+ and CD8+ T cells in blood underwent clonal expansion by week 6 at 0.1 to 3.0 mg/kg.

Some clones are missing from TCRdb's copy, which holds only in-frame ones; the method was immunoSEQ multiplex PCR. The sample consists of about 45,000 clones, 84% of them appearing once. CDR1 is SEHNR, CDR2 FQNEAQ, per germline (reference sequence). The CDR3 runs to 18 residues. Unmatched junction bases numbered 4, after V lost 3 bases and J lost 0 bases. About this clone itself: Its antigen is currently unknown.

The chain uses TRBV7-9 and TRBJ2-3, with 15 bases lining up with TRBD2. The source is an adult with an advanced solid tumor such as melanoma, head and neck, liver or kidney cancer. The material sequenced was CD4+ or CD8+ T cells sorted from blood, taken in a trial of the OX40 agonist ivuxolimab. This CDR3 reads CASSFRTSGRESTDTQYF. In nucleotides, the CDR3 is TGTGCCAGCAGCTTTCGGACTAGCGGGAGGGAAAGCACAGATACGCAGTATTTT.